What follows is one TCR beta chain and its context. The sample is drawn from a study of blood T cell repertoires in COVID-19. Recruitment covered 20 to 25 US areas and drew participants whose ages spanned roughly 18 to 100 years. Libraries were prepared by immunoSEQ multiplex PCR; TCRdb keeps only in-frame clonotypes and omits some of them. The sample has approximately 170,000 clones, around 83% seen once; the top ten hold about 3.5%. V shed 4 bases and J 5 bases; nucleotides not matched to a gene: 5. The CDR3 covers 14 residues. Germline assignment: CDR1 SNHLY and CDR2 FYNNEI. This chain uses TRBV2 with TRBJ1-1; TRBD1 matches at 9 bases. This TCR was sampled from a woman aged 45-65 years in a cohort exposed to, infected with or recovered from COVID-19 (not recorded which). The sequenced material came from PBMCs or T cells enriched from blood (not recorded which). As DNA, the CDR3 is TGTGCCAGCAGTGGACAGGGGGGAAGGACTGAAGCTTTCTTT. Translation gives CASSGQGGRTEAFF. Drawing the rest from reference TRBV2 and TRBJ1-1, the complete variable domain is EPEVTQTPSHQVTQMGQEVILRCVPISNHLYFYWYRQILGQKVEFLVSFYNNEISEKSEIFDDQFSVERPDGSNFTLKIRSTKLEDSAMYFCASSGQGGRTEAFFGQGTRLTVV.